Presented here are 32 T cell receptor beta chains from one specimen sequenced in a study of shared clonotypes between healthy human individuals. Only in-frame clones appear in the TCRdb table, and some are missing; sequencing was by immunoSEQ multiplex PCR. The data hold 400,000 to 600,000 clones, with around 75% observed a single time. The sample was PBMCs. These receptor sequences come from a woman aged 40 to 50 in good health. Some clones in this sample may be carry-over from other donors' samples.

This clone was counted once. This chain links TRBV28 with TRBJ2-7; a weak D match, TRBD1 (5 bases). This CDR3 contains 12 residues. Per the germline V gene, CDR1 is MDHEN and CDR2 is SYDVKM. V was pared by 8 bases and J by 3 bases, with 11 bases between. This chain's CDR3 is CASETGNYEQYF. The CDR3 DNA is TGTGCCAGCGAAACAGGAAACTACGAGCAGTACTTC.

The chain combines TRBV5-1 with TRBJ1-3; possibly TRBD1 for D (5 bases). The V end was cut by 3 bases, the J end by 0 bases, with 13 bases between. The CDR3 is made up of 16 amino acids. The V gene's germline CDR1 is SGHRS and CDR2 YFSETQ. DNA of the CDR3: TGCGCCAGCAGCTCCCGGGACGCGAGCTCTGGAAACACCATATATTTT. It encodes CASSSRDASSGNTIYF.

With respect to this clone: Other DNA sequences in this specimen translate into the identical CDR3. This chain links TRBV6-1 with TRBJ2-1; D not resolved. The CDR3 is 13 amino acids. Per germline, CDR1 MNHNS and CDR2 SASEGT. Trimming removed 2 bases at V and 6 bases at J, with 8 bases between. CDR3 protein: CASSELVRNEQFF. In nucleotides, the CDR3 is TGTGCCAGCAGTGAACTTGTTCGCAATGAGCAGTTCTTC.

The chain has TRBV15 and TRBJ2-1, with 10 bases matching TRBD2. The germline V gene encodes CDR1 LNHNV and CDR2 YYDKDF (reference sequence). The CDR3 length is 17 residues. V lost 2 bases to trimming and J lost 1 base; unmatched junction nucleotides: 5. The CDR3 is CATSRFYSGRSYNEQFF. The CDR3 DNA sequence: TGTGCCACCAGCAGATTTTATAGCGGGAGGTCCTACAATGAGCAGTTCTTC.

As for this clone: It may be a read error: a sequence one base away is much more abundant. In the same sample, other DNA sequences code for this CDR3. This sequence joins TRBV6-6 and TRBJ2-1, with D possibly TRBD1 on 7 matching bases. This CDR3 contains 15 residues. Trimming cost V 6 bases and J 2 bases, with 14 bases left between them. Germline V gene lookup returns CDR1 MNHNY and CDR2 SVGAGI (reference sequence). This chain's CDR3 is CASSPQGGPYNEQFF. The CDR3 DNA reads as TGTGCCAGCAGCCCTCAGGGGGGCCCCTACAATGAGCAGTTCTTC.

The genes are TRBV20-1 and TRBJ2-7, with D tentatively TRBD2 (5 bases). The V end lost 4 bases, the J end lost 4 bases, and 8 bases lay between the germline ends. Germline-derived CDR1 and CDR2 are DFQATT and SNEGSKA (reference sequence). The CDR3 is made up of 11 amino acids. The CDR3 protein is CSAKEAYEQYF. In nucleotides, the CDR3 is TGCAGTGCTAAGGAGGCTTACGAGCAGTACTTC.

This chain uses TRBV7-8 with TRBJ2-5; 8 positions match TRBD2. This CDR3 has 13 amino acids. CDR1 and CDR2 from the germline V gene are SGHVS and FQNEAQ. Trimming at V came to 5 bases and at J to 7 bases, leaving 6 bases not matched to a gene. CDR3 sequence reads: CASSPGREGTQYF. The CDR3 DNA reads TGTGCCAGCAGCCCCGGGAGGGAAGGGACCCAGTACTTC.

This clone appeared a few times. The chain uses TRBV30 and TRBJ1-2, with D perhaps TRBD1 (6 bases). Trimming removed 4 bases from V and 4 bases from J, with 13 bases in between. Germline V gives CDR1 GTSNPN, CDR2 SVGIG (reference sequence). The CDR3 consists of 13 residues. The CDR3, as DNA: TGTGCCTGGACAAGGGGGAGAGGCTATGGCTACACCTTC. Translating it yields CAWTRGRGYGYTF.

This clone was counted many times. The chain is built from TRBV5-1 and TRBJ2-5, with D tentatively TRBD1 or TRBD2 (5 bases each). There are 17 residues in the CDR3. Germline V gives CDR1 SGHRS, CDR2 YFSETQ. Trimming left V 0 bases short and J 7 bases short, with 22 bases between. CDR3 sequence: CASSLGPSGPTFGTQYF. The CDR3 DNA sequence: TGCGCCAGCAGCTTGGGCCCCTCGGGACCCACCTTTGGGACCCAGTACTTC.

J is TRBJ2-7 and V is TRBV28, with a possible D match to TRBD1 (7 bases). V was cut by 7 bases and J by 9 bases, with 13 bases left in between. This CDR3 region has 11 residues. CDR1 is MDHEN and CDR2 is SYDVKM in the germline V gene. In nucleotides, the CDR3 is TGTGCCAGCACCACCCAGGGGGGGCAGTACTTC. Translation: CASTTQGGQYF.

This clone was seen only once. The chain recombines TRBV6-6 with TRBJ2-7; 9 nucleotides line up with TRBD2. Trimming removed 6 bases from V and 3 bases from J; junction bases left unmatched: 6. The CDR3 contains 14 residues. Germline V gives CDR1 MNHNY, CDR2 SVGAGI (reference sequence). This chain's CDR3 is CASRLLAGYYEQYF. Written as DNA, the CDR3 is TGTGCCAGCAGGCTACTAGCGGGCTACTACGAGCAGTACTTC.

This clone was seen ten or more times. This sample includes further DNA sequences coding for the same CDR3. The chain recombines TRBV7-2 with TRBJ2-3; 7 nucleotides line up with TRBD2. Trimming cost V 3 bases and J 7 bases; bases outside gene matches: 7. Per germline, CDR1 SGHTA and CDR2 FQGNSA. CDR3 length equals 14 residues. CDR3: CASSFGGSSNTQYF. The DNA of the CDR3 is TGTGCCAGCAGCTTTGGCGGGAGTTCCAATACGCAGTATTTT.

The genes are TRBV7-2 and TRBJ2-3; D might be TRBD2 (6 bases). Germline V gene sequence: CDR1 SGHTA, CDR2 FQGNSA. The CDR3 has 15 amino acids. With 5 bases removed from V and 0 bases from J, the gap between germline ends came to 12 bases. DNA of the CDR3: TGTGCCAGCAGCACGAGGACTACCAGCACAGATACGCAGTATTTT. Its translation: CASSTRTTSTDTQYF.

The chain joins TRBV28 to TRBJ1-5; 10 bases are a match to TRBD1. V lost 5 bases to trimming and J lost 2 bases; unmatched junction nucleotides: 6. The CDR3 extends over 16 amino acids. Germline loops: CDR1 MDHEN, CDR2 SYDVKM. As DNA, the CDR3 is TGTGCCAGCAGTCGGGGGACAGGGGCTGGCAATCAGCCCCAGCATTTT. This codes for CASSRGTGAGNQPQHF.

This clone was picked up a small number of times. The CDR3 spells CASSLRKGAMNTEAFF. The CDR3 nucleotides are TGTGCCAGCAGTTTGAGAAAGGGGGCGATGAACACTGAAGCTTTCTTT. The rearrangement joins TRBV28 to TRBJ1-1; 7 bases align to TRBD1. J gave up 0 bases and V 3 bases, and 7 bases lay outside the gene matches. Germline loops: CDR1 MDHEN, CDR2 SYDVKM. CDR3 length equals 16 residues.

This clone occurred once. The chain combines TRBV9 with TRBJ2-7; either TRBD1 or TRBD2 may supply D (5 bases each). CDR1 and CDR2 (germline): SGDLS, YYNGEE. The CDR3 length is 17 residues. V was pared by 1 base and J by 0 bases, with 17 bases between. DNA of the CDR3: TGTGCCAGCAGCGTAAGCACCGGGACCTCCGGCTCCTACGAGCAGTACTTC. It codes for CASSVSTGTSGSYEQYF. Supplemented by reference TRBV9 and TRBJ2-7, the full variable domain reads DSGVTQTPKHLITATGQRVTLRCSPRSGDLSVYWYQQSLDQGLQFLIQYYNGEERAKGNILERFSAQQFPDLHSELNLSSLELGDSALYFCASSVSTGTSGSYEQYFGPGTRLTVT.

The CDR3 region is CASSQGTGGYNEQFF. The DNA of the CDR3 is TGTGCCAGCAGCCAAGGGACAGGGGGTTACAATGAGCAGTTCTTC. The gene calls are TRBV4-2 and TRBJ2-1, with 10 bases lining up with TRBD1. V gave up 1 base and J gave up 4 bases; unmatched junction bases: 1. CDR3 size: 15 residues. Germline V gene lookup returns CDR1 LGHNA and CDR2 YNFKEQ.

This chain uses TRBV5-1 with TRBJ2-3; D remains unclear. Trimming cost V 0 bases and J 2 bases, with 10 bases left between them. The CDR3 totals 15 residues. Germline CDR1 and CDR2: SGHRS and YFSETQ. In nucleotides, the CDR3 is TGCGCCAGCAGCTTGGTCGGGCAGTCCACAGATACGCAGTATTTT. This translates into CASSLVGQSTDTQYF.

This CDR3 is CASSTRNNYEQYF. The CDR3 nucleotides read TGTGCCAGCAGTACCAGGAACAACTACGAGCAGTACTTC. The chain combines TRBV6-5 with TRBJ2-7; no firm D call. The V end was cut by 5 bases, the J end by 3 bases, with 11 bases between. The V gene's germline CDR1 is MNHEY and CDR2 SVGAGI. This CDR3 is 13 amino acids long.

The genes are TRBV7-8 and TRBJ2-2, with 9 positions matching TRBD2. Looked up from germline, CDR1 is SGHVS and CDR2 is FQNEAQ. The V segment lost 0 bases and the J segment 2 bases; nucleotides outside the gene matches: 1. The CDR3 runs 16 residues. The CDR3 DNA reads TGTGCCAGCAGCTTAGCTAGCGGGAGAAACACCGGGGAGCTGTTTTTT. This encodes CASSLASGRNTGELFF.

The chain is built from TRBV25-1 and TRBJ2-3, with 8 positions matching TRBD1. This CDR3 is 14 amino acids long. J gave up 6 bases and V 2 bases, and 4 bases lay outside the gene matches. In germline, CDR1 is MGHDK, CDR2 SYGVNS. This CDR3 reads CASSEAGGVDTQYF. In DNA, the CDR3 is TGTGCCAGCAGTGAAGCAGGGGGCGTGGATACGCAGTATTTT.

The gene calls are TRBV28 and TRBJ1-2; D gene unclear. In germline, CDR1 is MDHEN, CDR2 SYDVKM. The CDR3 sequence is 13 residues long. Trimming took off 5 bases at V and 7 bases at J, with 14 bases between the two ends. DNA of the CDR3: TGTGCCAGCAGTCTCCCCCCGAGAGGTGGCTACACCTTC. Residues: CASSLPPRGGYTF.

The chain links TRBV5-1 to TRBJ2-1; 9 bases are shared with TRBD1. Looked up from germline, CDR1 is SGHRS and CDR2 is YFSETQ. V lost 7 bases to trimming and J lost 6 bases; unmatched junction nucleotides: 14. The CDR3 spans 16 residues. As DNA, the CDR3 is TGCGCCAGCGTCCCGGGACAGGGAACCGACGGCAATGAGCAGTTCTTC. It codes for CASVPGQGTDGNEQFF.

The V gene is TRBV5-1, the J gene TRBJ2-2; the match to TRBD2 covers 10 bases. Germline CDR1 and CDR2: SGHRS and YFSETQ. After removal of 1 base from V and 7 bases from J, the junction contained 7 bases not matched to a gene. This CDR3 has 16 amino acids. Here the CDR3 reads CASSLTSGRAGGELFF. CDR3 sequence (DNA): TGCGCCAGCAGCTTGACGAGCGGGAGGGCCGGCGGGGAGCTGTTTTTT.

This clone has only one observation. V usage is TRBV30 and J usage is TRBJ2-7; 10 bases line up with TRBD1. The V gene end was trimmed by 3 bases and the J gene end by 4 bases; junction bases not matched to a gene: 9. The CDR3 totals 15 residues. Germline V CDR1 and CDR2: GTSNPN, SVGIG (reference sequence). The CDR3 is CAWRNRDRGGYEQYF. CDR3 in DNA: TGTGCCTGGAGGAACCGGGACAGGGGTGGTTACGAGCAGTACTTC.

The chain employs TRBV7-9 and TRBJ1-2; a weak D match, TRBD1 (6 bases). From germline, CDR1 is SEHNR and CDR2 FQNEAQ (reference sequence). Trimming took off 1 base at V and 8 bases at J, with 17 bases between the two ends. This CDR3 comprises 15 residues. The CDR3: CASSLGGQARGGYTF. As DNA, the CDR3 is TGTGCCAGCAGCTTAGGGGGACAAGCTCGGGGAGGCTACACCTTC.

J is TRBJ1-1 and V is TRBV6-4; D gene uncertain. This CDR3 contains 14 residues. The V and J ends lost 7 bases and 0 bases respectively, with 12 bases between them. Germline V gives CDR1 MRHNA, CDR2 SNTAGT. This CDR3 reads CASNLQRLNTEAFF. CDR3 DNA: TGTGCCAGCAACCTACAGAGATTGAACACTGAAGCTTTCTTT.

This chain uses TRBV2 with TRBJ2-1, with D unresolved. V was pared by 6 bases and J by 2 bases, with 11 bases between. This CDR3 has 14 residues. CDR1 is SNHLY and CDR2 is FYNNEI in the germline V gene. The CDR3 DNA follows: TGTGCCAGCAGCCCGACGGTGACCTACAATGAGCAGTTCTTC. The encoded protein is CASSPTVTYNEQFF.

The chain employs TRBV7-3 and TRBJ2-1, with a tentative D call TRBD2 (6 bases). The V end was cut by 5 bases, the J end by 8 bases, with 16 bases between. Germline assignment: CDR1 SGHTA and CDR2 FQGTGA. The CDR3 consists of 14 residues. The CDR3 loop reads CASSPRGGFDEQFF. Written as DNA, the CDR3 is TGTGCCAGCAGCCCCCGTGGAGGGTTCGATGAGCAGTTCTTC.

This clone has a single count. The CDR3 sequence: CASSLGVPLWAQYF. The CDR3, as DNA: TGTGCCAGCAGCTTAGGGGTCCCACTATGGGCGCAGTATTTT. The V call is TRBV7-8, the J call TRBJ2-3; D gene uncertain. V shed 1 base and J shed 10 bases, with 15 bases lying between them. Germline V lookup: CDR1 SGHVS, CDR2 FQNEAQ. This CDR3 region has 14 residues. The whole variable domain, filled in from reference TRBV7-8 and TRBJ2-3, reads GAGVSQSPRYKVAKRGQDVALRCDPISGHVSLFWYQQALGQGPEFLTYFQNEAQLDKSGLPSDRFFAERPEGSVSTLKIQRTQQEDSAVYLCASSLGVPLWAQYFGPGTRLTVL.

This clone was detected only a few times. This chain's CDR3 is CASSLANTGWQFF. CDR3 coding DNA: TGTGCCAGCAGCTTAGCCAACACAGGGTGGCAGTTCTTC. The J gene is TRBJ2-1, the V gene TRBV7-3, with D perhaps matching TRBD1 (6 bases). CDR3 length: 13 residues. CDR1 is SGHTA, CDR2 FQGTGA, per germline. The germline V and J ends were trimmed by 2 bases and 12 bases, with 14 bases remaining between them.

The chain combines TRBV6-5 with TRBJ1-1; perhaps TRBD1 as D (6 bases). V lost 7 bases and J lost 5, with 20 bases in between. This CDR3 has 15 amino acids. The germline V gene encodes CDR1 MNHEY and CDR2 SVGAGI. The CDR3 sequence is CASKTLGGARTEAFF. The CDR3 DNA reads TGTGCCAGCAAGACACTTGGGGGGGCGCGGACTGAAGCTTTCTTT.